Following are 10 T cell receptor beta chains from one sample sequenced in a study of T cell repertoires in cytomegalovirus infection. No antigen has been assigned to these receptors. MiXCR, applied by TCRdb to the reads, yields one record per CDR3 protein. This sample has around 710,000 distinct CDR3 sequences; approximately 32% occur once, and the top ten carry approximately 14%. The material was cultured CD8+ T cells from PBMCs, obtained from culture after CMV antigen stimulation. These receptors all stem from a human donor in good health (CMV status not recorded). Some clones in this sample may be carry-over from other donors' samples.

J is TRBJ2-3 and V is TRBV27, with D unresolved. The CDR3 is 11 residues long. V was trimmed by 7 bases and J by 4 bases, leaving 6 bases between them. Germline-derived CDR1 and CDR2 are MNHEY and SMNVEV (reference sequence). CDR3 sequence (DNA): TGTGCCAGCAAGCTCTCAGATACGCAGTATTTT. It encodes CASKLSDTQYF.

The table lists this clonotype with a few counts. The gene calls are TRBV27 and TRBJ2-7; 9 nucleotides line up with TRBD1. The CDR3 runs to 13 residues. The junction had 1 base not matched to a gene; V was cut back by 5 bases and J by 2 bases. Germline V gives CDR1 MNHEY, CDR2 SMNVEV (reference sequence). The CDR3 loop reads CASSGDRAYEQYF. CDR3 nucleotides: TGTGCCAGCAGTGGGGACAGGGCCTACGAGCAGTACTTC.

This clonotype was seen a handful of times. V and J are TRBV7-6 and TRBJ1-6; TRBD1 matches at 9 bases. Looked up from germline, CDR1 is SGHVS and CDR2 is FNYEAQ. This CDR3 is built from 15 residues. V was clipped by 5 bases and J by 6 bases; unmatched bases: 5. The DNA of the CDR3 is TGTGCCAGCAGCCCGGGACAGGGCGTTAATTCACCCCTCCACTTT. Protein sequence: CASSPGQGVNSPLHF.

The V call is TRBV20-1, the J call TRBJ2-1; perhaps TRBD1 as D (5 bases). V lost 2 bases, J lost 8 bases, and 13 bases lay in between. Germline-derived CDR1 and CDR2 are DFQATT and SNEGSKA (reference sequence). The CDR3 is 13 amino acids. CDR3 amino acids: CSARSRWGHEQFF. The CDR3 nucleotides are TGCAGTGCTAGATCCCGGTGGGGCCATGAGCAGTTCTTC.

With respect to this clonotype: It may be a read error: a sequence one base away is much more abundant. The chain employs TRBV7-2 and TRBJ1-5; no definite D call. The CDR3 contains 13 residues. Germline V gene data show CDR1 as SGHTA and CDR2 as FQGNSA. This chain's CDR3 is CVSSPERVWPQHF. Written as DNA, the CDR3 is TGTGTCAGCAGCCCGGAAAGGGTATGGCCCCAGCATTTT.

The V and J genes are TRBV5-1 and TRBJ2-6, with D perhaps being TRBD1 or TRBD2 (5 bases each). The germline CDR1 and CDR2 sequences are SGHRS and YFSETQ. V was clipped by 0 bases and J by 6 bases, with 16 bases between them. The CDR3 sequence is 17 residues long. CDR3 amino acids: CASSLALGTSPANVLTF. The CDR3 DNA is TGCGCCAGCAGCTTGGCATTGGGGACGTCTCCGGCCAACGTCCTGACTTTC.

As concerns this clonotype: Compared with germline, one end of the junction differs, possibly owing to a read error. The V gene is TRBV6-1, the J gene TRBJ1-1; no reliable D call. This CDR3 comprises 11 residues. Looked up from germline, CDR1 is MNHNS and CDR2 is SASEGT. In DNA, the CDR3 is TGTGCCAGCAGGGTCGACACTGAAGCTTTGTTT. Its translation is CASRVDTEALF.

The rearrangement joins TRBV27 to TRBJ2-2; 10 nucleotides agree with TRBD1. The CDR3 totals 17 residues. After removal of 3 bases from V and 8 bases from J, the junction contained 12 bases not matched to a gene. The germline gives CDR1 MNHEY, CDR2 SMNVEV (reference sequence). The CDR3 nucleotides read TGTGCCAGCAGTTTCGCCCGCCGGGACAGGGGCCTTGGGGAGCTGTTTTTT. Translation: CASSFARRDRGLGELFF.

A few counts support this clonotype. The rearrangement uses TRBV12-5 and TRBJ2-1, with 12 bases identical to TRBD2. V shed 2 bases and J 2 bases; nucleotides not matched to a gene: 7. Germline V gene data show CDR1 as LGHNT and CDR2 as FRNRAP. The CDR3 is 18 amino acids. CDR3 coding DNA: TGTGCTAGTGGTTTGAGGACTAGCGGGGAATCCGCCTACAATGAGCAGTTCTTC. Its protein is CASGLRTSGESAYNEQFF.

In its sample, this clonotype was seen a few times. The gene calls are TRBV15 and TRBJ2-3, with TRBD2 matching 8 bases. The CDR3 is 16 residues long. The V gene's germline CDR1 is LNHNV and CDR2 YYDKDF (reference sequence). The ends lost 5 bases at V and 0 bases at J; junction bases unmatched: 7. The CDR3 coding sequence is TGTGCCACCAGCTTCCCCGGGGGGGTTAGCACAGATACGCAGTATTTT. Its protein product is CATSFPGGVSTDTQYF.